The subject of this entry is one TCR beta chain. The antigen is unknown. Autoimmune disease history or systemic immunosuppression led to patients being barred. This table comes from immunoSEQ multiplex PCR, and its TCRdb copy is limited to in-frame clones, with some not included. This table has 37,000 or so clones, about 78% appearing once. This entry is derived from a study of OX40 agonist ivuxolimab in advanced cancers. Findings of the study overall: Dosing at 0.1 to 3.0 mg/kg was accompanied by clonal expansion of CD4+ and CD8+ blood T cells by week 6.

J was trimmed by 2 bases and V by 5 bases; bases with no gene match: 1. Germline V gene sequence: CDR1 SGHTA, CDR2 FQGTGA. This CDR3 spans 14 amino acids. The rearrangement links TRBV7-3 to TRBJ2-2; 8 nucleotides agree with TRBD1. This clonotype originated in an adult with an advanced solid tumor such as melanoma, head and neck, liver or kidney cancer. The sample in question was CD4+ or CD8+ T cells sorted from blood, obtained in a trial of the OX40 agonist ivuxolimab. The CDR3 bases are TGTGCCAGCAGCCAGGGGGCTAACACCGGGGAGCTGTTTTTT. This sequence encodes CASSQGANTGELFF.